Listed below are T cell receptor beta chains from one sample, sequenced in a study of OX40 agonist ivuxolimab in advanced cancers. The data were produced by immunoSEQ multiplex PCR, yet TCRdb's version contains in-frame clones alone and is incomplete. This table has around 35,000 clones, over 80% appearing once. The material was CD4+ or CD8+ T cells sorted from blood, obtained in a trial of the OX40 agonist ivuxolimab. Receptors originate from an adult with an advanced solid tumor such as melanoma, head and neck, liver or kidney cancer. Each CDR3 is given with its conserved first and last residue. A D gene is named only where the DNA matches it firmly. Clone size appears in some rows only: once, few, many, or a class for an expanded clone.

size: .
J: TRBJ2-1
D: .
V: TRBV7-2
CDR3: CASSVGTDTYNEQFF
DNA: TGTGCCAGCAGCGTTGGGACCGATACCTACAATGAGCAGTTCTTC

size: .
J: TRBJ2-7
D: TRBD2
V: TRBV28
CDR3: CASSYSRTSGSIYEQYF
DNA: TGTGCCAGCAGTTACAGCCGGACTAGCGGGAGTATCTACGAGCAGTACTTC

size: .
J: TRBJ2-3
D: TRBD2
V: TRBV11-2
CDR3: CASTRARAGDGTDTQYF
DNA: TGTGCCAGCACCCGGGCGCGGGCGGGAGACGGCACAGATACGCAGTATTTT

size: once
J: TRBJ2-5
D: .
V: TRBV5-1
CDR3: CASSLAQGLQETQYF
DNA: TGCGCCAGCAGCTTGGCCCAGGGCCTACAAGAGACCCAGTACTTC

size: .
J: TRBJ1-1
D: .
V: TRBV28
CDR3: CASSFEGMGDTEAFF
DNA: TGTGCCAGCAGTTTCGAGGGTATGGGGGACACTGAAGCTTTCTTT

size: .
J: TRBJ2-3
D: .
V: TRBV6-5
CDR3: CASSFEGTDTQYF
DNA: TGTGCCAGCAGTTTTGAGGGTACAGATACGCAGTATTTT

size: .
J: TRBJ1-6
D: .
V: TRBV13
CDR3: CASGQKQGASPLHF
DNA: TGTGCCAGCGGCCAAAAACAGGGAGCTTCACCCCTCCACTTT

size: .
J: TRBJ1-1
D: .
V: TRBV11-2
CDR3: CASSFSWGGTEAFF
DNA: TGTGCCAGCAGCTTCTCCTGGGGGGGAACTGAAGCTTTCTTT

size: .
J: TRBJ2-3
D: TRBD2
V: TRBV28
CDR3: CASSTNRDYRGKQYF
DNA: TGTGCCAGCAGTACAAACCGGGACTACCGAGGCAAGCAGTATTTT

size: .
J: TRBJ2-4
D: .
V: TRBV5-4
CDR3: CASSVRQYRKNIQYF
DNA: TGTGCCAGCAGCGTCCGACAATACAGGAAAAACATTCAGTACTTC

size: .
J: TRBJ2-7
D: .
V: TRBV4-3
CDR3: CASSQDWDTGGEQYF
DNA: TGCGCCAGCAGCCAAGATTGGGACACCGGGGGGGAGCAGTACTTC

size: .
J: TRBJ2-3
D: .
V: TRBV7-9
CDR3: CASSPVGDTQYF
DNA: TGTGCCAGCAGCCCCGTCGGGGATACGCAGTATTTT

size: .
J: TRBJ2-3
D: TRBD2
V: TRBV18
CDR3: CASSLGLVYLDTQYF
DNA: TGTGCCAGCTCACTTGGACTAGTTTACCTTGATACGCAGTATTTT

size: .
J: TRBJ1-1
D: .
V: TRBV25-1
CDR3: CASSESRAGNTEAFF
DNA: TGTGCCAGCAGTGAATCCCGGGCAGGGAACACTGAAGCTTTCTTT

size: .
J: TRBJ2-7
D: .
V: TRBV28
CDR3: CASSPTVAGEQYF
DNA: TGTGCCAGCAGTCCGACGGTTGCGGGCGAGCAGTACTTC

size: .
J: TRBJ2-1
D: TRBD2
V: TRBV13
CDR3: CASSFRGSNEQFF
DNA: TGTGCCAGCAGCTTCCGCGGGAGTAATGAGCAGTTCTTC

size: .
J: TRBJ2-3
D: TRBD1
V: TRBV7-2
CDR3: CASSFPTGIHTDTQYF
DNA: TGTGCCAGCAGCTTCCCGACAGGGATCCACACAGATACGCAGTATTTT

size: .
J: TRBJ1-1
D: .
V: TRBV19
CDR3: CASSIGTRNTEAFF
DNA: TGTGCCAGTAGTATTGGGACGCGGAACACTGAAGCTTTCTTT

size: .
J: TRBJ1-1
D: .
V: TRBV6-1
CDR3: CASSLDGGTEAFF
DNA: TGTGCCAGCAGCCTCGACGGGGGCACTGAAGCTTTCTTT

size: .
J: TRBJ1-5
D: TRBD1
V: TRBV9
CDR3: CASSATGYQPQHF
DNA: TGTGCCAGCAGCGCGACAGGGTACCAGCCCCAGCATTTT

size: .
J: TRBJ2-1
D: .
V: TRBV9
CDR3: CASSVAQGIDEQFF
DNA: TGTGCCAGCAGCGTAGCACAGGGTATTGATGAGCAGTTCTTC

size: .
J: TRBJ1-1
D: .
V: TRBV14
CDR3: CASSPSGNTEAFF
DNA: TGTGCCAGCAGCCCGTCCGGGAACACTGAAGCTTTCTTT

size: .
J: TRBJ2-7
D: TRBD2
V: TRBV19
CDR3: CASSIVGGSSYEQYF
DNA: TGTGCCAGTAGTATCGTAGGCGGGAGTTCCTACGAGCAGTACTTC

size: .
J: TRBJ2-7
D: .
V: TRBV28
CDR3: CASSLFQLLYLPGSGQYF
DNA: TGTGCCAGCAGTTTGTTTCAATTGTTGTACCTTCCGGGCTCAGGGCAGTACTTC

size: .
J: TRBJ2-5
D: TRBD1
V: TRBV4-3
CDR3: CASSPGGVRGDQETQYF
DNA: TGCGCCAGCAGTCCAGGGGGCGTGAGGGGTGACCAAGAGACCCAGTACTTC

size: .
J: TRBJ2-2
D: .
V: TRBV9
CDR3: CASSPRLAITGELFF
DNA: TGTGCCAGCAGCCCCCGGCTAGCGATCACCGGGGAGCTGTTTTTT

size: .
J: TRBJ1-5
D: TRBD1
V: TRBV7-2
CDR3: CASSLLTGGAFRNQPQHF
DNA: TGTGCCAGCAGCTTATTGACAGGGGGCGCGTTTCGCAATCAGCCCCAGCATTTT

size: .
J: TRBJ2-7
D: TRBD2
V: TRBV5-1
CDR3: CASSLGLAGLREQYF
DNA: TGCGCCAGCAGCTTGGGACTAGCGGGATTGAGGGAGCAGTACTTC

size: .
J: TRBJ2-7
D: .
V: TRBV10-1
CDR3: CASSESGGAGEQYF
DNA: TGCGCCAGCAGTGAGTCCGGTGGGGCCGGCGAGCAGTACTTC

size: .
J: TRBJ2-3
D: .
V: TRBV7-8
CDR3: CASSLALSGVRRISTDTQYF
DNA: TGTGCCAGCAGCTTAGCGTTGTCGGGGGTACGACGTATTAGCACAGATACGCAGTATTTT

size: .
J: TRBJ2-7
D: .
V: TRBV27
CDR3: CASSFSADLSYEQYF
DNA: TGTGCCAGCAGTTTTTCCGCGGACTTATCCTACGAGCAGTACTTC

size: .
J: TRBJ1-4
D: .
V: TRBV5-4
CDR3: CASSLPGTTNEKLFF
DNA: TGTGCCAGCAGCTTACCAGGAACAACTAATGAAAAACTGTTTTTT

size: .
J: TRBJ2-1
D: .
V: TRBV7-9
CDR3: CASQRNEQFF
DNA: TGTGCCAGCCAACGCAATGAGCAGTTCTTC

size: .
J: TRBJ1-1
D: TRBD1
V: TRBV4-1
CDR3: CASSQVTGGNTEAFF
DNA: TGCGCCAGCAGCCAAGTTACAGGGGGGAACACTGAAGCTTTCTTT

size: .
J: TRBJ2-7
D: .
V: TRBV29-1
CDR3: CSIWTESSYEQYF
DNA: TGCAGCATCTGGACGGAGAGCTCCTACGAGCAGTACTTC

size: .
J: TRBJ2-7
D: TRBD2
V: TRBV27
CDR3: CASSPSIGGRTWEQYF
DNA: TGTGCCAGCAGTCCCTCGATCGGCGGGAGGACCTGGGAGCAGTACTTC

size: .
J: TRBJ2-1
D: .
V: TRBV4-3
CDR3: CASSQGGSGRSYNEQFF
DNA: TGCGCCAGCAGCCAAGGGGGCAGCGGTCGCTCCTACAATGAGCAGTTCTTC

size: .
J: TRBJ2-7
D: .
V: TRBV5-6
CDR3: CASSFGVTPYEQYF
DNA: TGTGCCAGCAGCTTCGGGGTCACCCCATACGAGCAGTACTTC

size: .
J: TRBJ2-1
D: .
V: TRBV28
CDR3: CASSFPPSYYEQFF
DNA: TGTGCCAGCAGTTTTCCCCCTAGTTATTATGAGCAGTTCTTC

size: .
J: TRBJ2-7
D: .
V: TRBV4-3
CDR3: CASSQAANTNEQYF
DNA: TGCGCCAGCAGCCAAGCTGCAAATACTAACGAGCAGTACTTC

size: .
J: TRBJ2-1
D: .
V: TRBV9
CDR3: CASSVRGESSYNEQFF
DNA: TGTGCCAGCAGCGTACGGGGCGAGAGCTCCTACAATGAGCAGTTCTTC